A single sample gave rise to the 28 T cell receptor beta chains below, sequenced in a study of cytomegalovirus exposure and HLA in healthy donors. Generated by immunoSEQ multiplex PCR, the TCRdb table keeps only in-frame clones and is missing some. In the table there are a few hundred thousand clones, 70% to 90% of which are singletons. Source material: PBMCs. These receptors were collected from a woman younger than 35 in good health and CMV-seronegative.

V usage is TRBV19 and J usage is TRBJ2-2; D remains unclear. This CDR3 has 14 amino acids. CDR1 and CDR2 (germline): LNHDA, SQIVND (reference sequence). The V gene lost 1 base and the J gene lost 6 bases, with 9 bases spanning the gap. CDR3 DNA: TGTGCCAGTAGTATAGTCAACAAACCCGGGGAGCTGTTTTTT. It yields the protein CASSIVNKPGELFF.

The chain uses TRBV5-1 and TRBJ2-7; TRBD1 agrees at 7 bases. V lost 2 bases to trimming and J lost 2 bases; unmatched junction nucleotides: 1. Germline lookup yields CDR1 SGHRS and CDR2 YFSETQ. This CDR3 is built from 13 residues. The CDR3 region has the DNA TGCGCCAGCAGCTTCCAGGGGGCCTACGAGCAGTACTTC. This sequence encodes CASSFQGAYEQYF.

The chain carries TRBV5-6 and TRBJ2-5; 7 bases map to TRBD1. This CDR3 region has 15 residues. The V gene end was trimmed by 0 bases and the J gene end by 3 bases; junction bases not matched to a gene: 5. Per germline, CDR1 SGHDT and CDR2 YYEEEE. CDR3 amino acids: CASSLAGTVKETQYF. The CDR3 DNA reads as TGTGCCAGCAGCTTGGCCGGGACAGTTAAAGAGACCCAGTACTTC.

The chain has TRBV7-2 and TRBJ2-5; 10 nucleotides align to TRBD1. V was clipped by 4 bases and J by 5 bases; unmatched bases: 4. Germline V CDR1 and CDR2: SGHTA, FQGNSA. The CDR3 is 14 residues long. The CDR3 nucleotides are TGTGCCAGCAGCTCCGCGGACAGGGGGGAGACCCAGTACTTC. It is translated as CASSSADRGETQYF.

The CDR3 bases are TGTGCCAGCAGCCTCCGACAGGCCCTTCGGACTAGTGGAGACAGCGAGACCCAGTACTTC. It specifies CASSLRQALRTSGDSETQYF. The rearrangement links TRBV7-6 to TRBJ2-5; the D gene is possibly TRBD2 (7 bases). This CDR3 is 20 amino acids long. Trimming stripped 5 bases from V and 5 bases from J, with 33 bases between. The germline CDR1 and CDR2 sequences are SGHVS and FNYEAQ.

The J gene is TRBJ1-4, the V gene TRBV29-1; tentatively, D is TRBD1 (5 bases). The CDR3 has 13 residues. Trimming shortened V by 7 bases and J by 8 bases, and 17 bases separated the two germline ends. The V gene's germline CDR1 is SQVTM and CDR2 ANQGSEA. This CDR3 reads CSAGGDQDEKLFF. The CDR3 coding sequence is TGCAGCGCCGGAGGGGACCAGGACGAAAAACTGTTTTTT.

This chain joins TRBV4-2 and TRBJ2-7; tentatively, D is TRBD1 (6 bases). V was trimmed by 7 bases and J by 0 bases, leaving 16 bases between them. CDR3 size: 15 residues. Germline loops: CDR1 LGHNA, CDR2 YNFKEQ. The CDR3 here is CASTSGAGSSYEQYF. CDR3 sequence (DNA): TGTGCCAGCACCTCAGGGGCCGGAAGCTCCTACGAGCAGTACTTC.

This clone was recorded at least ten times. The gene calls are TRBV7-3 and TRBJ2-2, with a tentative D call TRBD2 (6 bases). The germline CDR1 and CDR2 sequences are SGHTA and FQGTGA. Trimming left V 5 bases short and J 3 bases short, with 10 bases between. CDR3 length equals 14 residues. CDR3 sequence reads: CASSPGTHTGELFF. The CDR3 DNA follows: TGTGCCAGCAGCCCCGGGACTCACACCGGGGAGCTGTTTTTT. Full variable domain (outside the CDR3, taken from reference TRBV7-3 and TRBJ2-2): GAGVSQTPSNKVTEKGKYVELRCDPISGHTALYWYRQSLGQGPEFLIYFQGTGAADDSGLPNDRFFAVRPEGSVSTLKIQRTERGDSAVYLCASSPGTHTGELFFGEGSRLTVL.

This clone was picked up one time. This chain links TRBV6-5 with TRBJ2-7; TRBD1 agrees at 9 bases. Per the germline V gene, CDR1 is MNHEY and CDR2 is SVGAGI. The CDR3 loop spans 15 amino acids. V lost 4 bases to trimming and J lost 5 bases; unmatched junction nucleotides: 9. The CDR3 sequence: CASSSDRGTNHEQYF. The CDR3 nucleotides are TGTGCCAGCAGTTCCGACAGGGGGACAAACCACGAGCAGTACTTC.

This chain uses TRBV11-3 with TRBJ2-3; a weak D match, TRBD1 (6 bases). Germline lookup yields CDR1 SGHNT and CDR2 YENEEA. The V end lost 8 bases, the J end lost 1 base, and 7 bases lay between the germline ends. This CDR3 region has 12 residues. The CDR3 DNA sequence: TGTGCCAGCCGACAGGGCACAGATACGCAGTATTTT. Amino acid sequence: CASRQGTDTQYF.

This chain joins TRBV18 and TRBJ1-1, with a tentative D call TRBD1 (5 bases). This CDR3 has 14 residues. Germline-derived CDR1 and CDR2 are KGHSH and LQKENI. Trimming pared 3 bases from V and 2 bases from J, leaving 10 bases between. The CDR3 bases are TGTGCCAGCTCACCGTGGACACGTAACACTGAAGCTTTCTTT. Translating it yields CASSPWTRNTEAFF.

The chain employs TRBV10-3 and TRBJ1-5; 12 bases map to TRBD1. The CDR3 spans 16 residues. The V and J ends lost 2 bases and 8 bases, in that order; junction bases with no gene match: 7. CDR1 and CDR2 (germline): ENHRY, SYGVKD. CDR3 in amino acids: CAISEQGTGGAKPQHF. DNA for the CDR3: TGTGCCATCAGTGAGCAGGGGACAGGGGGCGCGAAGCCCCAGCATTTT.

The chain combines TRBV5-6 with TRBJ1-1; 7 bases are shared with TRBD1. The germline V gene has CDR1 SGHDT and CDR2 YYEEEE. The CDR3 runs 14 residues. Losses at the gene ends were 3 bases for V and 1 base for J; bases not matched to a gene: 3. CDR3 DNA sequence: TGTGCCAGCAGCTCACAGGGGAGGAACACTGAAGCTTTCTTT. Its protein product is CASSSQGRNTEAFF.

The genes are TRBV9 and TRBJ2-1; D is unresolved. Per germline, CDR1 SGDLS and CDR2 YYNGEE. V shed 3 bases and J shed 9 bases, with 10 bases lying between them. The CDR3 is 12 amino acids. CDR3 protein: CASSGRVGEQFF. Here the CDR3 DNA reads TGTGCCAGCAGCGGCCGGGTGGGTGAGCAGTTCTTC.

V is TRBV15 and J is TRBJ1-5; D call uncertain. The CDR3 is made up of 14 amino acids. The germline CDR1 and CDR2 sequences are LNHNV and YYDKDF (reference sequence). Between the trimmed V and J ends, which lost 5 bases and 2 bases, there was a span of 10 bases. CDR3 DNA sequence: TGTGCCACCAGCCGGGGTTTTGGCAATCAGCCCCAGCATTTT. Its translation: CATSRGFGNQPQHF.

The chain carries TRBV27 and TRBJ2-3; 9 nucleotides align to TRBD2. The CDR3 totals 12 residues. Unmatched junction bases numbered 1, after V lost 6 bases and J lost 6 bases. CDR1 and CDR2 from the germline V gene are MNHEY and SMNVEV (reference sequence). The CDR3 region has the DNA TGTGCCAGCAGCCTAGCGGGGGATACGCAGTATTTT. Translation gives CASSLAGDTQYF.

The rearrangement uses TRBV6-5 and TRBJ2-7; D unresolved. The V end lost 4 bases, the J end lost 5 bases, and 21 bases lay between the germline ends. The CDR3 loop spans 16 amino acids. Germline values: CDR1 MNHEY, CDR2 SVGAGI. CDR3 amino acids: CASSSLTLGKRNEQYF. The CDR3 DNA reads TGTGCCAGCAGTTCCCTAACATTGGGTAAGAGGAACGAGCAGTACTTC.

This clone occurred a few times. The chain is built from TRBV15 and TRBJ1-5; no definite D call. The V gene's germline CDR1 is LNHNV and CDR2 YYDKDF (reference sequence). V lost 1 base to trimming and J lost 4 bases, with 8 bases between them. The CDR3 contains 14 residues. The CDR3 region is CATSRAEANQPQHF. CDR3 in DNA: TGTGCCACCAGCAGAGCCGAGGCAAATCAGCCCCAGCATTTT.

This clone was detected only a few times. The rearrangement links TRBV30 to TRBJ1-2, with a possible D match to TRBD1 (6 bases). Trimming left V 3 bases short and J 13 bases short, with 18 bases between. The germline gives CDR1 GTSNPN, CDR2 SVGIG (reference sequence). The CDR3 length is 12 residues. This CDR3 reads CAWSSLTGFLTF. The CDR3 bases are TGTGCCTGGAGCTCCTTAACAGGGTTTCTCACCTTC.

This chain joins TRBV29-1 and TRBJ2-7; no firm D call. V was pared by 1 base and J by 0 bases, with 10 bases between. CDR1 is SQVTM, CDR2 ANQGSEA, per germline. This CDR3 comprises 14 residues. CDR3 in amino acids: CSVEGGTNSYEQYF. Here the CDR3 DNA reads TGCAGCGTTGAAGGAGGCACCAACTCCTACGAGCAGTACTTC.

The J gene is TRBJ2-1, the V gene TRBV4-3; 7 bases align to TRBD2. This CDR3 contains 17 residues. J was trimmed by 5 bases and V by 0 bases; bases with no gene match: 10. Germline V gene sequence: CDR1 LGHNA, CDR2 YSLEER. The CDR3 reads CASSQDLGGSGNNEQFF. The DNA of the CDR3 is TGCGCCAGCAGCCAAGATCTCGGCGGGAGCGGGAACAATGAGCAGTTCTTC.

V usage is TRBV10-2 and J usage is TRBJ1-1; D perhaps matches TRBD1 (5 bases). Trimming removed 2 bases from V and 5 bases from J, with 12 bases in between. This CDR3 has 14 amino acids. CDR1 WSHSY and CDR2 SAAADI come from the germline V gene. This CDR3 is CASSEGGDRTEAFF. In DNA, the CDR3 is TGCGCCAGCAGTGAGGGAGGGGATCGGACTGAAGCTTTCTTT.

The chain is built from TRBV27 and TRBJ2-1; 12 bases are a match to TRBD2. CDR1 and CDR2 from the germline V gene are MNHEY and SMNVEV (reference sequence). The CDR3 is made up of 15 amino acids. V was clipped by 4 bases and J by 7 bases; unmatched bases: 5. The CDR3 bases are TGTGCCAGCAGTTCATCCGGGACTAGCGGGAATGAGCAGTTCTTC. As protein: CASSSSGTSGNEQFF.

The J gene is TRBJ2-3, the V gene TRBV4-2; maybe TRBD2 (6 bases). The CDR3 has 15 amino acids. With 0 bases removed from V and 6 bases from J, the gap between germline ends came to 13 bases. Per the germline V gene, CDR1 is LGHNA and CDR2 is YNFKEQ. The CDR3 region has the DNA TGTGCCAGCAGCCAAGAACTAGCTCGGAGGGATACGCAGTATTTT. Its translation is CASSQELARRDTQYF.

V usage is TRBV18 and J usage is TRBJ1-5; 9 nucleotides agree with TRBD1. The V gene's germline CDR1 is KGHSH and CDR2 LQKENI. The ends lost 3 bases at V and 5 bases at J; junction bases unmatched: 5. This CDR3 is built from 15 residues. CDR3 nucleotides: TGTGCCAGCTCACCCACAGGGGGCTTTGATCAGCCCCAGCATTTT. Residues: CASSPTGGFDQPQHF.

The chain links TRBV28 to TRBJ2-2; no reliable D call. V was trimmed by 4 bases and J by 1 base, leaving 7 bases between them. Germline values: CDR1 MDHEN, CDR2 SYDVKM. This CDR3 has 14 residues. The CDR3 DNA is TGTGCCAGCAGTTCCTCGGGGAACACCGGGGAGCTGTTTTTT. Residues: CASSSSGNTGELFF.

The chain couples TRBV4-3 to TRBJ1-2; 10 bases agree with TRBD1. Germline CDR1 and CDR2: LGHNA and YSLEER. With 2 bases clipped from V and 7 bases from J, the junction kept 4 bases outside the gene matches. CDR3 length: 14 residues. The CDR3 here is CASSQRQGAGGYTF. In DNA, the CDR3 is TGCGCCAGCAGCCAAAGACAGGGGGCAGGTGGCTACACCTTC.

The chain carries TRBV14 and TRBJ2-7, with a tentative D call TRBD2 (5 bases). V gave up 1 base and J gave up 3 bases, with 10 bases separating them. The CDR3 has 14 residues. Germline CDR1 reads SGHDN; CDR2 reads FVKESK. CDR3 nucleotide sequence: TGTGCCAGCAGCCAAGCGGGAAACCTCTACGAGCAGTACTTC. It codes for CASSQAGNLYEQYF.